What follows are 6 T cell receptor beta chains derived from one specimen sequenced in a study of Ad26.COV2.S vaccination and SARS-CoV-2 variants. The treatment is: over 15 received Ad26.COV2.S at low or high dose, single or two shots; about 5 received placebo; per-sample allocation not given. Sampling was performed 63 days after the first vaccine or placebo injection. Some clones are missing from TCRdb's copy, which holds only in-frame ones; the method was immunoSEQ multiplex PCR. Of roughly 320,000 clones in the sample, around 87% were seen once. This material consisted of peripheral blood, taken in a trial of Ad26.COV2.S vaccine versus placebo. These receptors were taken from a person aged 18-65 years who received the Ad26.COV2.S COVID-19 vaccine or a placebo.

The chain employs TRBV4-2 and TRBJ1-2; TRBD1 matches at 9 bases. The CDR3 is made up of 18 amino acids. Germline CDR1 reads LGHNA; CDR2 reads YNFKEQ. The junction had 13 bases not matched to a gene; V was cut back by 0 bases and J by 5 bases. The CDR3 region has the DNA TGTGCCAGCAGCCAAGATTTAGGACAGGGGCTGCAAAGTTATGGCTACACCTTC. It specifies CASSQDLGQGLQSYGYTF.

The chain recombines TRBV10-1 with TRBJ2-1; 11 bases fit TRBD2. V shed 7 bases and J 6 bases; nucleotides not matched to a gene: 8. Germline CDR1 and CDR2: WNHNN and SYGVQD (reference sequence). CDR3 size: 15 residues. CDR3 protein: CASILTSGALNEQFF. Written as DNA, the CDR3 is TGCGCCAGCATCTTGACTAGCGGGGCTCTCAATGAGCAGTTCTTC.

The CDR3 region is CASSHAGSNYEQYF. CDR3 nucleotides: TGTGCCAGCAGTCACGCGGGGTCTAACTACGAGCAGTACTTC. The J gene is TRBJ2-7, the V gene TRBV27, with D possibly being TRBD2 (6 bases). This CDR3 has 14 amino acids. Germline V gene lookup returns CDR1 MNHEY and CDR2 SMNVEV (reference sequence). With 5 bases removed from V and 3 bases from J, the gap between germline ends came to 14 bases.

The CDR3 DNA sequence: TGTGCCAGCAGCCCCAAAGTACAGCCGAACACTGAAGCTTTCTTT. This sequence encodes CASSPKVQPNTEAFF. This sequence joins TRBV9 and TRBJ1-1; D is uncertain. CDR1 and CDR2 (germline): SGDLS, YYNGEE. Trimming pared 4 bases from V and 1 base from J, leaving 14 bases between. This CDR3 has 15 amino acids. The full variable domain, in which reference TRBV9 and TRBJ1-1 provide the parts outside the CDR3, is DSGVTQTPKHLITATGQRVTLRCSPRSGDLSVYWYQQSLDQGLQFLIQYYNGEERAKGNILERFSAQQFPDLHSELNLSSLELGDSALYFCASSPKVQPNTEAFFGQGTRLTVV.

The chain employs TRBV30 and TRBJ1-6; D unresolved. The V end was cut by 3 bases, the J end by 0 bases, with 15 bases between. Germline V lookup: CDR1 GTSNPN, CDR2 SVGIG (reference sequence). This CDR3 comprises 17 residues. In DNA, the CDR3 is TGTGCCTGGAGGAGAATAGGACTGAGCTCCTATAATTCACCCCTCCACTTT. Translation gives CAWRRIGLSSYNSPLHF.

The chain combines TRBV6-6 with TRBJ2-5; D gene unclear. V gave up 6 bases and J gave up 2 bases, with 4 bases separating them. The CDR3 is 11 residues long. Germline CDR1 is MNHNY and CDR2 is SVGAGI (reference sequence). The CDR3 loop is CASSPQETQYF. The CDR3 DNA follows: TGTGCCAGCAGCCCACAAGAGACCCAGTACTTC.